The table lists the clone carrying this TCR beta chain with many counts. As yet, its antigen is unknown. These data originate in a study of metastatic and nonmetastatic thyroid tumors. Study-level information: Where malignant and benign thyroid patients were concerned, repertoires were compared across blood and tumor or nodule tissue. Findings of the study overall: It was reportedly found that TCR beta diversity was significantly higher in malignant thyroid tumors than in benign nodules, a difference seen in both blood and tumor samples.

Until they underwent thyroid surgery, no patient had received any treatment. V was pared by 6 bases and J by 2 bases, with 12 bases between. The CDR3 spans 14 residues. As originally analysed: A classifier of distant metastasis in papillary thyroid cancer was built from CDR3 differences (across clinicopathological groups). TCRdb re-called the PCR reads through MiXCR. In this record, the V and J calls reflect TCRdb's handling and not the investigators' own analysis. The table records some 16,000 clones, roughly a quarter of them present only once. This rearrangement joins TRBV12-3 or TRBV12-4 to TRBJ2-3; D unresolved. The sample comprised tumor tissue. This receptor was taken from a female donor with papillary thyroid cancer or a benign thyroid nodule (not recorded which). Some clones in this sample may be carry-over from other donors' samples. In DNA form, the CDR3 reads TGTGCCAGCAGCCCAAGTCCTGACACAGATACGCAGTATTTT. Its translation is CASSPSPDTDTQYF.